Sequencing of this TCR beta chain was carried out in a study of long-term antiretroviral therapy in people with HIV (dated by TCRdb to between 2021 and 2022). Study-level background: The earliest samples were collected approximately a decade before the 2015 WHO recommendation for immediate ART, a period when ART was typically delayed until CD4 counts fell. No cross-contamination during QIAcube processing turned up in test extractions that ran a monoclonal T-cell line alongside 33 polyclonal samples. About 35% of the 30 participants with HIV were female. From 30 adults with confirmed HIV infection, the cohort provided approximately 210 cryopreserved PBMC samples, gathered serially across a mean of about six years (range 1-12). A retrospective serial study tested whether changes in peripheral blood TRB repertoire composition and diversity were associated with ART initiation and durable HIV suppression.

The germline V gene specifies SGHRS as CDR1 and YFSETQ as CDR2. After removal of 0 bases from V and 4 bases from J, the junction retains 4 bases not matched to a gene. The CDR3 starts with the cysteine, ends with the phenylalanine, and has 15 residues. The only DNA kept is the CDR3, 45 bases in frame from the first base. Participants were included only if at least one PBMC sample before ART initiation and at least two post-ART samples were available. Every participant with HIV received treatment in the United States of America. Before DNA extraction, cryopreserved samples of roughly 0.85-11 million PBMC were thawed and then washed. At the time of the earliest PBMC sample for each participant with HIV, ages ranged from roughly 23 to 60 years. Per participant, PBMC samples came from 1-4 timepoints prior to ART initiation and 2-8 timepoints following ART initiation, for a median of 7 samples. For every participant, serial HIV viral load, CD4+ T-cell count, ART history and demographic data were obtained. A Qiagen kit on a QIAcube was used to extract genomic DNA from unsorted PBMC, with samples processed in batches of 12.

Worth noting for this clone: The target of this receptor is not known. No much larger clone exists at a distance of one base, and base qualities are not known.

The immunoSEQ hsTCRB v3.0 assay was used at survey level resolution to sequence the TRB variable region. The targeted TRB sequencing depth was 40,000-50,000 T-cell genomes per sample. TRB libraries were pooled and sequenced on an Illumina MiSeq using a v3 150-cycle kit. As for how the authors treated the data: Repertoire analysis was run in R within a reproducible Nextflow workflow that covered QC, data transformation and analysis. Custom analyses were implemented in LymphoSeq2, an R package for AIRR-Seq data exploration. After excluding several samples that yielded fewer than 5000 total TRB sequences, under 200 HIV repertoires remained for analysis. Among the roughly 190 retained HIV repertoires, 59 were collected before ART initiation and some 130 after ART initiation. Repertoires were downsampled to 5000 TRB nucleotide sequences, and summary statistics were averaged over 100 downsampling iterations. TRB sequences were retained for analysis only if CDR3 regions of at least seven amino acids were present. Diversity was assessed using a clonality score derived from Shannon entropy and using the Gini coefficient. In repertoire networks, the top 5000 CDR3 amino acid sequences were linked whenever an edit distance of one separated two sequences. For TRB CDR3 amino acid sequences, antigen specificity groups and MHC restriction were predicted with GLIPH2. To flag known CMV, EBV, HIV or tissue antigen associations, CDR3 amino acid sequences were matched against VDJdb and McPAS-TCR. Pre-ART, post-ART and control groups were compared with Wilcoxon signed-rank tests and Holm-Bonferroni correction. The source is immuneACCESS, and TCRdb retained only in-frame sequences with V and J called. Part of the clones is not carried over; for the studies checked, unresolved V genes explain less than half of this, and the remainder is unexplained. The DNA was the basis for D and trimming; V, J and clone size are from that table. The sample includes roughly 19,000 clones, with approximately 90% observed a single time. About 4% of the sample is taken by the ten largest.

Findings and caveats that apply to the study as a whole: Starting ART was linked to a significant rise in TRB diversity, yet even with long-term ART the diversity remained significantly lower than in transplant donor controls. Since PBMC availability was limited, sequencing covered only the TCR beta chain, with no alpha chain pairing. Expanded TRB clones identified before ART initiation dominated the repertoire across all time points, though the dominance fluctuated and decreased in many PLHIV after ART. The samples were dated from about 2004 to 2017, and the ART regimens that were used may be less effective than current ART regimens. Because pre-ART samples had limited cell numbers, unsorted PBMC were profiled rather than sorted CD4+ and CD8+ T cells. Compared with controls, HIV repertoires had narrower CDR3 length ranges, and the network structure pointed to an antigen-experienced repertoire that shifted only slightly toward naive after ART. Inferences about post-ART repertoire changes were limited because no data were available on ART adherence, viral resistance or therapy changes.

The sequencing here drew on unsorted PBMCs, taken 2.1 years after starting antiretroviral therapy. The sequence derives from a man aged 18-30 years with HIV. The rearrangement combines TRBV5-1 with TRBJ2-7, with 10 bases aligning to TRBD1. CDR3 protein: CASSLVGTGEYEQYF. The nucleotides read TGCGCCAGCAGCTTGGTCGGGACAGGGGAATACGAGCAGTACTTC.